This T cell receptor (beta chain) came from a study of blood T cells in healthy people across ages. A few counts support this clonotype. Through a sample-barcoded 5' primer and a J-beta primer mix, a second PCR was run for roughly 7 to 12 cycles. One entry per CDR3 protein results from TCRdb running MiXCR on the 5' RACE reads. Of 600,000 to 1,000,000 distinct CDR3 sequences in the sample, 25% are singletons; the top ten hold more than 3%. This CDR3 comprises 17 residues. V lost 5 bases, J lost 0 bases, and 5 bases stayed unmatched. The sample was also linked to a second study, of T cells of mothers and their children.

Sample: blood. The genes are TRBV12-3 or TRBV12-4 and TRBJ2-7; 15 bases are shared with TRBD2. This clonotype originated in a boy between 10 and 17 years old in good health. As DNA, the CDR3 is TGTGCCAGCAGTCACGGGACTAGCGGGAGGAACTCCTACGAGCAGTACTTC. It translates to CASSHGTSGRNSYEQYF.